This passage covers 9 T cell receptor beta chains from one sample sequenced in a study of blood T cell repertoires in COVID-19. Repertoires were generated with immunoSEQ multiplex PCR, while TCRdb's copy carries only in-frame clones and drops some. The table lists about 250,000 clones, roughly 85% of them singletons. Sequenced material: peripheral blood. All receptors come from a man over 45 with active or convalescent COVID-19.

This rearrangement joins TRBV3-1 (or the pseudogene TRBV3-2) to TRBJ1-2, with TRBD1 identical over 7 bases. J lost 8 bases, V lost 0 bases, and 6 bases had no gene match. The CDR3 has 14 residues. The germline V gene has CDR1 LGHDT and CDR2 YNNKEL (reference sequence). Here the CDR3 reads CASSQDPRGSGYTF. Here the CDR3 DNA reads TGTGCCAGCAGCCAAGATCCCAGGGGGAGCGGCTACACCTTC.

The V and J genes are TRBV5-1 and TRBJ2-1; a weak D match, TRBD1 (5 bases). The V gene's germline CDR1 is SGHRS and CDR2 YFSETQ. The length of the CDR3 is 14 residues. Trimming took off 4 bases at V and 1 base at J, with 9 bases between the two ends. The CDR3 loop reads CASSEAGSYNEQFF. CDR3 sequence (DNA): TGCGCCAGCAGCGAGGCAGGGTCCTACAATGAGCAGTTCTTC.

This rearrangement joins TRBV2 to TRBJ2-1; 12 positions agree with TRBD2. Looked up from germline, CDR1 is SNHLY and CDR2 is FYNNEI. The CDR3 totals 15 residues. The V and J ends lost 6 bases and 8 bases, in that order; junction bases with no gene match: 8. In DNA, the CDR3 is TGTGCCAGCAGGCTTGGACTAGCGGGATTTTATGAGCAGTTCTTC. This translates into CASRLGLAGFYEQFF.

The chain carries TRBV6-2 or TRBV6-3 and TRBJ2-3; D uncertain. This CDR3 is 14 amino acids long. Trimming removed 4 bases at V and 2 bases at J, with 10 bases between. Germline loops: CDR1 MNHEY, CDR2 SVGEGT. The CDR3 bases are TGTGCCAGCAGTTTAGATGCGGCCACAGATACGCAGTATTTT. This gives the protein CASSLDAATDTQYF.

The CDR3 sequence is CASSLGGQNYGYTF. The CDR3 DNA sequence: TGTGCCAGCAGCCTAGGAGGGCAAAACTATGGCTACACCTTC. The rearrangement uses TRBV9 and TRBJ1-2; D remains ambiguous. Per the germline V gene, CDR1 is SGDLS and CDR2 is YYNGEE. With 4 bases removed from V and 2 bases from J, the gap between germline ends came to 12 bases. The CDR3 is 14 residues long. Full variable domain (remainder filled in from reference TRBV9 and TRBJ1-2): DSGVTQTPKHLITATGQRVTLRCSPRSGDLSVYWYQQSLDQGLQFLIQYYNGEERAKGNILERFSAQQFPDLHSELNLSSLELGDSALYFCASSLGGQNYGYTFGSGTRLTVV.

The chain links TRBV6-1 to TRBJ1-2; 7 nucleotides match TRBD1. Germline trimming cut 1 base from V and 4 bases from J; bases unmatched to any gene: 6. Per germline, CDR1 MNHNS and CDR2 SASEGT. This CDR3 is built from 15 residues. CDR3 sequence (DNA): TGTGCCAGCAGTGAAGGGAAACAGGGGATCTATGGCTACACCTTC. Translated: CASSEGKQGIYGYTF.

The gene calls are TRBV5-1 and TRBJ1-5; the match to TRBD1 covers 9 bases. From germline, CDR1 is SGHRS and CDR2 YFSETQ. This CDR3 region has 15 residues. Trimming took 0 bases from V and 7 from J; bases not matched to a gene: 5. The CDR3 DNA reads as TGCGCCAGCAGCTTGGGGGGACAGGGTTCCCAGCCCCAGCATTTT. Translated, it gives CASSLGGQGSQPQHF.

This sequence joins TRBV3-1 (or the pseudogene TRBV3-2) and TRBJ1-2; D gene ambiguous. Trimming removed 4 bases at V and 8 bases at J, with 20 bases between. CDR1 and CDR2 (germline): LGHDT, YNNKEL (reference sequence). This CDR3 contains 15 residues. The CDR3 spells CASSPRALDSGGYTF. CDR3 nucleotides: TGTGCCAGCAGCCCCCGCGCTTTGGACTCCGGGGGCTACACCTTC.

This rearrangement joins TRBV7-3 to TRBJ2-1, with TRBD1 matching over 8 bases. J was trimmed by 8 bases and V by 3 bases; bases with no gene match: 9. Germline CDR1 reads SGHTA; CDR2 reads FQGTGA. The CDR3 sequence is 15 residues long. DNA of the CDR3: TGTGCCAGCAGCTTCATACAGGGGGTCGGATATGAGCAGTTCTTC. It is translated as CASSFIQGVGYEQFF. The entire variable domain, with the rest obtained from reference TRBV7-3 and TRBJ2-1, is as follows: GAGVSQTPSNKVTEKGKYVELRCDPISGHTALYWYRQSLGQGPEFLIYFQGTGAADDSGLPNDRFFAVRPEGSVSTLKIQRTERGDSAVYLCASSFIQGVGYEQFFGPGTRLTVL.